Here is one T cell receptor beta chain with its context. The method was immunoSEQ multiplex PCR; TCRdb's version includes in-frame clones alone and lacks a portion of them. This table holds about 100,000 clones, around 85% found once. These data originate in a study of OX40 agonist ivuxolimab in advanced cancers. The receptor comes from an adult with an advanced solid tumor such as melanoma, head and neck, liver or kidney cancer. Sequences were derived from CD4+ or CD8+ T cells sorted from blood, sampled in a trial of the OX40 agonist ivuxolimab.

CDR3 in amino acids: CAWSVQAGYSTDTQYF. The CDR3 nucleotides read TGTGCCTGGAGTGTACAAGCGGGATATTCGACAGATACGCAGTATTTT. The V and J genes are TRBV30 and TRBJ2-3; 7 bases agree with TRBD2. The CDR3 covers 16 residues. Germline V gene sequence: CDR1 GTSNPN, CDR2 SVGIG (reference sequence). The V and J ends lost 0 bases and 3 bases, in that order; junction bases with no gene match: 9.